A selection of T cell receptor beta chains follows, all from one sample in a study of blood T cell repertoires in COVID-19. Produced via immunoSEQ multiplex PCR; TCRdb's table is partial and in-frame only. The sample holds more than 250,000 clones, approximately 88% seen once. The sample was peripheral blood. The receptors derive from a man between 18 and 35 years old who had recovered from COVID-19. The conserved cysteine and the conserved F or W are not part of the CDR3 here. Fields, in order: CDR3 protein, V gene, clone size, J gene, D gene. The D gene is left open where the match is weak. Size values are once, few and many counts, or a class for expanded clones, and some rows have none.

ASSQERSAGAYNEQF TRBV4-1 . TRBJ2-1 TRBD2
AISDPEYGSSGANVLT TRBV10-3 . TRBJ2-6 .
ASSGLAGGNEQF TRBV10-2 . TRBJ2-1 TRBD2
ASSQDPAGYYSPLH TRBV3-1/TRBV3-2 . TRBJ1-6 .
ASSPTSGRETQY TRBV18 . TRBJ2-5 TRBD2
ASSQSLQETQY TRBV18 . TRBJ2-5 .
ASREGAGNTEAF TRBV2 . TRBJ1-1 .
ASSLVNSLNYGYT TRBV5-6 few TRBJ1-2 .
ASRASLSTDTQY TRBV14 . TRBJ2-3 .
ASSPTGGLNTGELF TRBV18 . TRBJ2-2 TRBD1
ASSYRLNVATEAF TRBV6-5 . TRBJ1-1 .
ASNQGVQVTDTQY TRBV6-5 . TRBJ2-3 .
ASSPPADYGYT TRBV19 . TRBJ1-2 .
AISEPGQGEAYEQY TRBV10-3 . TRBJ2-7 TRBD1
ASSQEGGPLYNEQF TRBV4-2 . TRBJ2-1 TRBD2
ASSVGNHNEQF TRBV9 once TRBJ2-1 .
ASSLGEGQAGTGELF TRBV5-1 . TRBJ2-2 TRBD1
ASSLKLAGADTQY TRBV27 . TRBJ2-3 TRBD2
ASSEALDRTYEQY TRBV6-1 once TRBJ2-7 TRBD1
ASGLGGQGKGEQY TRBV12-5 . TRBJ2-7 TRBD1
AISETDRDTQY TRBV10-3 . TRBJ2-3 .
ASSSGQGGSPLH TRBV5-8 once TRBJ1-6 TRBD1
ASSLYPTSGRAAYNEQF TRBV7-3 . TRBJ2-1 TRBD2
ASTPAGSDTQY TRBV30 . TRBJ2-3 .
SVPGDYGYT TRBV29-1 . TRBJ1-2 .
ASRGGAGNSYEQY TRBV2 . TRBJ2-7 .
ASTRGGGVNSPLH TRBV5-8 . TRBJ1-6 .
ASSSLDTANYGYT TRBV9 . TRBJ1-2 .
ASTPTGGNTDTQY TRBV6-5 . TRBJ2-3 .
ASSPAGQGAHEQY TRBV7-8 . TRBJ2-7 TRBD1
ASTGQLRTTEAF TRBV2 . TRBJ1-1 TRBD1
ASSLALAETQY TRBV7-6 . TRBJ2-5 TRBD2
ASSLGGTSYEQY TRBV13 once TRBJ2-7 .
ASNAGPEAYEQY TRBV5-1 . TRBJ2-7 .
SVATGQGNYEQY TRBV29-1 . TRBJ2-7 TRBD1
ASSAAIGNEQF TRBV9 . TRBJ2-1 .
ASSAPQANTEAF TRBV7-9 . TRBJ1-1 .
ASSPGGSYNEQF TRBV11-2 . TRBJ2-1 TRBD2
ASSEPLLGGSPYEQY TRBV6-1 . TRBJ2-7 TRBD2
ASSQVRLAGPQETQY TRBV3-1/TRBV3-2 . TRBJ2-5 TRBD2
ASSPGGGQPQH TRBV6-5 . TRBJ1-5 .